This record covers a single T cell receptor beta chain. Its antigen remains unknown. The data were obtained in a study of shared clonotypes between healthy human individuals. Overall study findings and caveats: Between several donors, naive CD4 clonotypes were shared at a level of around 4.8%.

The naive CD8 subset, CD45RO-negative cells positively selected for CCR7, excluded terminally differentiated effector memory CD45RA+ cells. The DNA input per sorted-subset replicate PCR was about 0.2 ug, corresponding to around 30,000 T cell genomes. Repertoires were generated with immunoSEQ multiplex PCR, while TCRdb's copy carries only in-frame clones and drops some. The sample includes about 2.2 million clones, around 93% of them seen just once. Germline V lookup: CDR1 MDHEN, CDR2 SYDVKM. The V end was cut by 10 bases, the J end by 4 bases, with 17 bases between. The CDR3 is 14 residues long. This clonotype originated in a man younger than 35 in good health. Some clones in this sample may be carry-over from other donors' samples. J is TRBJ1-5 and V is TRBV28; no clear D gene. The source material was naive CD8+ T cells from PBMCs. CDR3 sequence (DNA): TGTGCCATTACGGGTGTACGGATTAATCAGCCCCAGCATTTT. Its translation is CAITGVRINQPQHF.